Listed here are 3 T cell receptor beta chains from one sample, sequenced in a study of blood T cell repertoires in COVID-19. Repertoires were generated with immunoSEQ multiplex PCR, while TCRdb's copy carries only in-frame clones and drops some. Of approximately 500,000 clones listed, about 89% are singletons. The specimen was peripheral blood. The receptors were sampled from a woman aged 45-65 years with COVID-19, enrolled during active disease.

V and J are TRBV24-1 and TRBJ1-5; a weak D match, TRBD1 (5 bases). The germline V gene has CDR1 KGHDR and CDR2 SFDVKD. This CDR3 comprises 15 residues. Trimming removed 9 bases at V and 7 bases at J, with 21 bases between. CDR3 nucleotides: TGTGCCACCGCAGGGACGGGGGAGTATAACCAGCCCCAGCATTTT. It specifies CATAGTGEYNQPQHF.

The chain combines TRBV6-6 with TRBJ1-1, with 8 nucleotides matching TRBD1. CDR1 MNHNY and CDR2 SVGAGI come from the germline V gene (reference sequence). The CDR3 runs to 11 residues. Losses at the gene ends were 6 bases for V and 8 bases for J; bases not matched to a gene: 2. The CDR3 is CASRGTGEAFF. DNA of the CDR3: TGTGCCAGCAGGGGGACAGGAGAAGCTTTCTTT.

The rearrangement joins TRBV3-1 (or the pseudogene TRBV3-2) to TRBJ2-2, with 8 bases that match TRBD1. The CDR3 is made up of 15 amino acids. Germline trimming cut 4 bases from V and 7 bases from J; bases unmatched to any gene: 8. Germline V gives CDR1 LGHDT, CDR2 YNNKEL (reference sequence). In DNA, the CDR3 is TGTGCCAGCAGCCCTATGACAGGGGTTAGCGGGGAGCTGTTTTTT. This translates into CASSPMTGVSGELFF.